These T cell receptor beta chains were read from a single sample in a study of T-cell reconstitution after alpha-beta-depleted transplantation in children. TCRdb ran MiXCR on the PCR reads and lists one entry per CDR3 protein. Among approximately 1,000,000 distinct CDR3 sequences, 25% to 30% were seen once, and the ten largest hold 28%. Sequenced material: PBMCs, mostly from graft donor cells, taken 360 days after TCRalphabeta/CD19-depleted stem cell transplant. These receptors originate from a boy under two years old who had a stem cell transplant for SCID, so the T cells may come from the graft donor. The CDR3 runs from the conserved cysteine through the conserved F or W. D genes are given only for firm matches. Clone size is given for some rows only: seen once, a few or many times, or a class if the clone is expanded.

d_gene | abundance | j_gene | v_gene | CDR3aa | CDR3nt
NA | NA | TRBJ2-7 | TRBV7-9 | CASSTTEGYYEQYF | TGTGCCAGCAGCACAACCGAGGGCTACTACGAGCAGTACTTC
TRBD2 | NA | TRBJ2-3 | TRBV10-3 | CAISLAGVKDTQYF | TGTGCCATCAGCCTAGCGGGGGTTAAAGATACGCAGTATTTT
NA | NA | TRBJ2-7 | TRBV7-8 | CASSLEGVGPSSYEQYF | TGTGCCAGCAGCTTAGAGGGCGTAGGGCCGAGCTCCTACGAGCAGTACTTC
NA | NA | TRBJ2-1 | TRBV29-1 | CSVGRDSAYNEQFF | TGCAGCGTTGGCCGGGACTCAGCCTACAATGAGCAGTTCTTC
NA | few | TRBJ2-2 | TRBV4-2 | CASSHSRGGELFF | TGTGCCAGCAGCCACTCCAGGGGCGGGGAGCTGTTTTTT
TRBD1 | NA | TRBJ1-4 | TRBV30 | CAWSRDRVISGEKLFF | TGTGCCTGGAGCCGGGACAGGGTAATATCTGGTGAAAAACTGTTTTTT
NA | NA | TRBJ1-1 | TRBV5-1 | CASSHIGGDWGPKENTEAFF | TGCGCCAGCAGCCATATTGGGGGAGATTGGGGGCCCAAGGAGAACACTGAAGCTTTCTTT
NA | few | TRBJ1-1 | TRBV3-1 | CASSQAGISVNTEAFF | TGTGCCAGCAGCCAGGCGGGTATATCGGTGAACACTGAAGCTTTCTTT
NA | NA | TRBJ2-2 | TRBV29-1 | CSVRRSRDTGELFF | TGCAGCGTTCGCAGGAGTAGGGACACCGGGGAGCTGTTTTTT
NA | NA | TRBJ2-3 | TRBV15 | CATSRGLGTKRLTDTQYF | TGTGCCACCAGCAGAGGATTAGGGACAAAGAGGTTGACAGATACGCAGTATTTT
TRBD1 | NA | TRBJ2-1 | TRBV7-2 | CASSRDRVTYNEQFF | TGTGCCAGCAGCCGGGACAGGGTAACCTACAATGAGCAGTTCTTC
TRBD1 | few | TRBJ2-1 | TRBV5-1 | CASTLTGGPNNEQFF | TGCGCCAGCACCTTAACAGGGGGCCCCAACAATGAGCAGTTCTTC
NA | NA | TRBJ2-6 | TRBV4-3 | CASSQGVGGSGANVLTF | TGCGCCAGCAGCCAAGGGGTGGGGGGCTCTGGGGCCAACGTCCTGACTTTC
TRBD1 | few | TRBJ2-3 | TRBV9 | CASSAGGQGEGTQYF | TGTGCCAGCAGCGCGGGAGGACAGGGGGAAGGGACGCAGTATTTT
NA | NA | TRBJ2-2 | TRBV12-3/TRBV12-4 | CASAYTGELFF | TGTGCCAGCGCGTACACCGGGGAGCTGTTTTTT
NA | NA | TRBJ2-1 | TRBV5-1 | CASSSPALGNNEQFF | TGCGCCAGCAGCTCACCGGCACTAGGGAACAATGAGCAGTTCTTC
TRBD2 | few | TRBJ2-3 | TRBV6-1 | CASRRTSGGAGFTQYF | TGTGCCAGCAGACGGACTAGCGGGGGGGCCGGGTTTACGCAGTATTTT
NA | NA | TRBJ2-7 | TRBV7-3 | CASSPDVAHSYEQYF | TGTGCCAGCAGCCCTGACGTCGCTCACTCCTACGAGCAGTACTTC
NA | NA | TRBJ2-5 | TRBV5-1 | CASSLFAEETQYF | TGCGCCAGCAGCTTGTTTGCCGAGGAGACCCAGTACTTC
NA | few | TRBJ1-1 | TRBV3-1 | CASKSGTVNTEAFF | TGTGCCAGCAAATCCGGGACGGTGAACACTGAAGCTTTCTTT
NA | NA | TRBJ2-5 | TRBV27 | CASRWGETQYF | TGTGCCAGCCGCTGGGGGGAGACCCAGTACTTC
TRBD1 | NA | TRBJ2-5 | TRBV10-2 | CASSELRGPGETQYF | TGCGCCAGCAGTGAGTTGAGGGGGCCGGGGGAGACCCAGTACTTC
NA | many | TRBJ2-7 | TRBV10-2 | CASSRAPTYEQYF | TGCGCCAGCTCTAGGGCCCCGACCTACGAGCAGTACTTC
TRBD2 | few | TRBJ2-5 | TRBV28 | CASSPRGEETQYF | TGTGCCAGCAGTCCACGGGGGGAAGAGACCCAGTACTTC
NA | NA | TRBJ2-1 | TRBV5-1 | CASSRGDSRGQFF | TGCGCCAGCAGCAGGGGGGACAGCCGCGGGCAGTTCTTC
NA | once | TRBJ2-5 | TRBV2 | CASSEKGPRQTQYF | TGTGCCAGCAGTGAAAAAGGCCCTAGGCAGACCCAGTACTTC
NA | NA | TRBJ1-1 | TRBV5-5 | CASSGYDTEAFF | TGTGCCAGCAGCGGCTACGACACTGAAGCTTTCTTT
TRBD2 | NA | TRBJ2-1 | TRBV19 | CASSMGTRGGNEQFF | TGTGCCAGTAGTATGGGGACTAGGGGCGGCAATGAGCAGTTCTTC
TRBD1 | NA | TRBJ2-1 | TRBV12-3/TRBV12-4 | CASNDRGLRNEQFF | TGTGCCAGCAATGACAGGGGTTTGCGCAATGAGCAGTTCTTC
NA | few | TRBJ2-2 | TRBV30 | CAWMKGGTGELFF | TGTGCCTGGATGAAAGGGGGAACCGGGGAGCTGTTTTTT
NA | few | TRBJ2-7 | TRBV10-3 | CAISGIYGGQYF | TGTGCCATCAGTGGGATATACGGGGGGCAGTACTTC
TRBD1 | few | TRBJ1-4 | TRBV6-1 | CASSQGGGSEKLFF | TGTGCCAGCAGCCAGGGGGGAGGAAGCGAAAAACTGTTTTTT
TRBD2 | few | TRBJ2-1 | TRBV2 | CADGEGPYNEQFF | TGTGCCGATGGGGAGGGGCCCTACAATGAGCAGTTCTTC
NA | NA | TRBJ2-5 | TRBV5-6 | CASSLVAIRETQYF | TGTGCCAGCAGCTTGGTGGCTATCCGGGAGACCCAGTACTTC
NA | few | TRBJ1-1 | TRBV28 | CASSWPQTMNTEAFF | TGTGCCAGCAGTTGGCCCCAGACAATGAACACTGAAGCTTTCTTT
TRBD1 | NA | TRBJ2-1 | TRBV12-3/TRBV12-4 | CASRNGIGTGGIGSYNEQFF | TGTGCCAGCAGGAATGGGATCGGGACAGGGGGAATTGGCTCCTACAATGAGCAGTTCTTC
TRBD1 | few | TRBJ2-4 | TRBV5-5 | CASSLVIGGGKNIQYF | TGTGCCAGCAGCTTGGTAATAGGGGGCGGCAAAAACATTCAGTACTTC
TRBD2 | NA | TRBJ2-1 | TRBV11-1 | CASSLPSSGGQSYNEQFF | TGTGCCAGCAGCTTACCGAGTAGCGGGGGGCAATCCTACAATGAGCAGTTCTTC
TRBD1 | few | TRBJ2-4 | TRBV20-1 | CSARVGGKNIQYF | TGCAGTGCTAGAGTAGGGGGCAAGAACATTCAGTACTTC
TRBD2 | few | TRBJ2-5 | TRBV11-2 | CASSLGATSGVETQYF | TGTGCCAGCAGCTTAGGGGCTACTAGCGGGGTAGAGACCCAGTACTTC
NA | NA | TRBJ1-5 | TRBV27 | CASSSLPRGSGNQPQHF | TGTGCCAGCAGCTCTCTACCCCGGGGCTCGGGAAATCAGCCCCAGCATTTT
NA | few | TRBJ2-3 | TRBV6-5 | CASSYAGFPSDTQYF | TGTGCCAGCAGTTACGCGGGGTTCCCTAGTGATACGCAGTATTTT
NA | few | TRBJ2-2 | TRBV12-3/TRBV12-4 | CASTVVPGELFF | TGTGCCAGCACCGTAGTCCCCGGGGAGCTGTTTTTT
NA | NA | TRBJ2-7 | TRBV6-1 | CASSPGLIYPYEQYF | TGTGCCAGCAGTCCGGGCCTCATTTACCCCTACGAGCAGTACTTC
TRBD2 | NA | TRBJ2-5 | TRBV5-4 | CASSFVSGGGETQYF | TGTGCCAGCAGCTTCGTGAGCGGGGGGGGAGAGACCCAGTACTTC
TRBD1 | NA | TRBJ1-2 | TRBV28 | CASSSPGQGKWGYTF | TGTGCCAGCAGTTCACCGGGACAGGGAAAGTGGGGCTACACCTTC
TRBD2 | NA | TRBJ2-1 | TRBV11-1 | CASSSKSPRGGTSGGLEFF | TGTGCCAGCAGCTCCAAGTCCCCCCGCGGGGGGACTAGCGGGGGTCTCGAGTTCTTC
TRBD2 | NA | TRBJ2-5 | TRBV13 | CASIWTGGGLGQETQYF | TGTGCCAGCATCTGGACCGGCGGGGGGTTGGGTCAAGAGACCCAGTACTTC
NA | NA | TRBJ1-1 | TRBV9 | CASSVTAYTEAFF | TGTGCCAGCAGCGTGACAGCTTACACTGAAGCTTTCTTT
TRBD2 | few | TRBJ2-1 | TRBV12-3/TRBV12-4 | CASSLTASGGPNEQFF | TGTGCCAGCAGTTTAACCGCTAGCGGGGGCCCCAATGAGCAGTTCTTC
NA | few | TRBJ2-1 | TRBV4-2 | CASSQGPGYNEQFF | TGTGCCAGCAGCCAAGGCCCAGGTTACAATGAGCAGTTCTTC
TRBD1 | NA | TRBJ2-7 | TRBV7-2 | CASSPGGFRVGEQYF | TGTGCCAGCAGTCCAGGGGGATTTCGGGTAGGCGAGCAGTACTTC
TRBD2 | few | TRBJ2-5 | TRBV3-1 | CASSQGWVAGNYQETQYF | TGTGCCAGCAGCCAAGGGTGGGTAGCGGGGAACTACCAAGAGACCCAGTACTTC
TRBD2 | few | TRBJ2-3 | TRBV28 | CASSRDYEVTDTQYF | TGTGCCAGCAGTCGGGACTACGAAGTCACAGATACGCAGTATTTT
TRBD1 | few | TRBJ2-3 | TRBV20-1 | CSARRGLSDTQYF | TGCAGTGCTAGAAGGGGGCTCTCAGATACGCAGTATTTT
NA | few | TRBJ1-3 | TRBV15 | CAARGGNSIYF | TGTGCCGCCCGGGGGGGAAACTCCATATATTTT
TRBD2 | NA | TRBJ2-1 | TRBV29-1 | CSVDRLAGGVGFYNEQFF | TGCAGCGTTGACCGACTCGCGGGGGGCGTCGGCTTCTACAATGAGCAGTTCTTC
NA | few | TRBJ1-2 | TRBV6-1 | CASSTGPGYYGYTF | TGTGCCAGCAGCACGGGTCCGGGATACTATGGCTACACCTTC